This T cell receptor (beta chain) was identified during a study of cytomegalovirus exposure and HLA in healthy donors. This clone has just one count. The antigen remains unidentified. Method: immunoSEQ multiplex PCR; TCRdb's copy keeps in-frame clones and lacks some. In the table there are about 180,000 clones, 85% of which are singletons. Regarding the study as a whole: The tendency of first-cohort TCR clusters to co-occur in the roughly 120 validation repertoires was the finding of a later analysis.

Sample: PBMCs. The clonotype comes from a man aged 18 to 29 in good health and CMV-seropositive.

CDR3 sequence reads: CASSADRGETQYF. DNA for the CDR3: TGTGCCAGCAGCGCGGACAGGGGAGAGACCCAGTACTTC. The chain uses TRBV7-9 and TRBJ2-5, with 9 bases matching TRBD1. The V gene's germline CDR1 is SEHNR and CDR2 FQNEAQ (reference sequence). V trimming: 5 bases; J trimming: 4 bases; junction bases outside the gene matches: 2. The CDR3 runs to 13 residues.